Listed below are T cell receptor beta chains from one sample, sequenced in a study of shared clonotypes between healthy human individuals. Profiled with immunoSEQ multiplex PCR; TCRdb holds only in-frame clones, not every one. The sample carries 2 million to 3 million clones, approximately 93% recorded once. Sequenced input: naive CD4+ T cells from PBMCs. These receptors were taken from a young man in good health. Some clones in this sample may be carry-over from other donors' samples. Both conserved end residues are part of each CDR3. Each record gives: D gene, clone size, J gene, V gene, CDR3 protein, CDR3 DNA. A D gene is named only where the DNA matches it firmly. Not all rows give a size; the values are once, few, many and, for expanded clones, a class.

>NA|NA|TRBJ2-1|TRBV28
CASSFGQQPYNEQFF
TGTGCCAGCAGTTTCGGACAACAGCCTTACAATGAGCAGTTCTTC
>TRBD1|NA|TRBJ1-2|TRBV6-5
CASSPGTGNNYGYTF
TGTGCCAGCAGCCCCGGGACAGGGAACAACTATGGCTACACCTTC
>NA|NA|TRBJ2-5|TRBV7-2
CASSLARAPETQYF
TGTGCCAGCAGCTTAGCTCGAGCCCCAGAGACCCAGTACTTC
>TRBD2|NA|TRBJ2-4|TRBV19
CASSIEASGRGNIQYF
TGTGCCAGTAGTATAGAGGCCAGCGGGAGAGGAAACATTCAGTACTTC
>NA|NA|TRBJ1-1|TRBV28
CASRGVTEAFF
TGTGCCAGCAGGGGAGTCACTGAAGCTTTCTTT
>TRBD1|NA|TRBJ2-7|TRBV28
CASSHRGQGDHEQYF
TGTGCCAGCAGTCACCGAGGACAGGGGGACCACGAGCAGTACTTC
>NA|once|TRBJ1-2|TRBV7-9
CASSLAPHYGYTF
TGTGCCAGCAGCTTAGCTCCGCACTATGGCTACACCTTC
>NA|NA|TRBJ2-7|TRBV10-3
CAISESKASGYYEQYF
TGTGCCATCAGTGAGTCGAAGGCTTCAGGGTACTACGAGCAGTACTTC
>NA|NA|TRBJ2-2|TRBV28
CASSFSPGELFF
TGTGCCAGCAGTTTTTCCCCCGGGGAGCTGTTTTTT
>NA|NA|TRBJ1-1|TRBV7-8
CASSLTVNTEAFF
TGTGCCAGCAGCCTGACGGTGAACACTGAAGCTTTCTTT
>TRBD2|NA|TRBJ2-1|TRBV28
CASSFPGTSGTSSYNEQFF
TGTGCCAGCAGTTTCCCCGGGACTAGCGGCACTAGCTCCTACAATGAGCAGTTCTTC
>NA|NA|TRBJ2-5|TRBV5-1
CASSFWGPHETQYF
TGCGCCAGCAGCTTTTGGGGCCCACACGAGACCCAGTACTTC
>TRBD2|NA|TRBJ2-7|TRBV19
CASSIFGGAGDEQYF
TGTGCCAGTAGTATATTCGGGGGGGCAGGAGACGAGCAGTACTTC
>NA|NA|TRBJ2-7|TRBV20-1
CSAELEHEQYF
TGCAGTGCCGAGCTGGAACACGAGCAGTACTTC
>NA|NA|TRBJ2-1|TRBV30
CAEAESSYNEQFF
TGTGCAGAAGCCGAAAGCTCCTACAATGAGCAGTTCTTC
>TRBD2|NA|TRBJ2-3|TRBV6-5
CASSISGRVTDTQYF
TGTGCCAGCAGTATTAGCGGGAGGGTCACAGATACGCAGTATTTT
>NA|NA|TRBJ2-3|TRBV5-1
CASSLGTTDTQYF
TGCGCCAGCAGCTTAGGGACCACAGATACGCAGTATTTT
>TRBD2|NA|TRBJ2-7|TRBV27
CASTALAGVGYEQYF
TGTGCCAGCACCGCTCTAGCGGGAGTGGGATACGAGCAGTACTTC
>TRBD1|NA|TRBJ1-2|TRBV19
CASSIQGQGNYGYTF
TGTGCCAGTAGTATTCAGGGACAGGGAAACTATGGCTACACCTTC
>TRBD1|NA|TRBJ1-4|TRBV18
CASSQGDATNEKLFF
TGTGCCAGCTCTCAGGGGGATGCAACTAATGAAAAACTGTTTTTT
>TRBD1|NA|TRBJ1-6|TRBV9
CASSVGGGKSPLHF
TGTGCCAGCAGCGTTGGAGGGGGCAAGTCACCCCTCCACTTT
>NA|once|TRBJ2-1|TRBV5-1
CASSSQGGIPYNEQFF
TGCGCCAGCAGCTCTCAGGGGGGGATTCCCTACAATGAGCAGTTCTTC
>TRBD2|NA|TRBJ2-3|TRBV7-1
CASNPRGARGGPGDTQYF
TGTGCCAGCAACCCGCGCGGGGCAAGGGGAGGGCCAGGAGATACGCAGTATTTT
>TRBD2|NA|TRBJ2-7|TRBV5-6
CASSLVSGSSYEQYF
TGTGCCAGCAGCTTGGTTAGCGGGAGTAGCTACGAGCAGTACTTC
>NA|NA|TRBJ1-2|TRBV30
CAWRDPSGGYTF
TGTGCCTGGAGAGACCCCTCGGGCGGCTACACCTTC
>TRBD2|NA|TRBJ2-1|TRBV19
CASSTPSGGSYNEQFF
TGTGCCAGTAGTACCCCCTCGGGGGGCTCCTACAATGAGCAGTTCTTC
>NA|NA|TRBJ1-1|TRBV5-1
CASTTGITMNTEAFF
TGCGCCAGCACCACAGGGATCACCATGAACACTGAAGCTTTCTTT
>NA|NA|TRBJ2-1|TRBV5-1
CASSLPYETDRGYNEQFF
TGCGCCAGCAGCTTGCCCTACGAAACCGACCGGGGATACAATGAGCAGTTCTTC
>NA|NA|TRBJ2-7|TRBV28
CASSSTAAGAFYEQYF
TGTGCCAGCAGTTCCACGGCGGCGGGCGCATTCTACGAGCAGTACTTC
>NA|NA|TRBJ2-5|TRBV28
CASSSPGSAQETQYF
TGTGCCAGCAGTTCCCCCGGCAGTGCTCAAGAGACCCAGTACTTC
>NA|NA|TRBJ1-3|TRBV6-1
CASSGGLLSGNTIYF
TGTGCCAGCAGTGGGGGGCTCCTCTCGGGAAACACCATATATTTT
>NA|NA|TRBJ1-1|TRBV5-4
CASSSPGRTNTEAFF
TGTGCCAGCAGCTCACCGGGACGGACGAACACTGAAGCTTTCTTT
>NA|NA|TRBJ2-5|TRBV14
CASSRFLGKQETQYF
TGTGCCAGCAGCCGCTTCCTTGGGAAACAAGAGACCCAGTACTTC
>TRBD1|once|TRBJ2-7|TRBV4-3
CASSQELGTVSYEQYF
TGCGCCAGCAGCCAAGAATTGGGGACAGTCTCCTACGAGCAGTACTTC
>TRBD1|NA|TRBJ1-5|TRBV6-5
CASSSDRNSNQPQHF
TGTGCCAGCAGTTCGGACAGGAATAGCAATCAGCCCCAGCATTTT
>TRBD2|NA|TRBJ2-1|TRBV7-6
CASSLASGSPYNEQFF
TGTGCCAGCAGCTTAGCCAGCGGGAGCCCCTACAATGAGCAGTTCTTC
>NA|NA|TRBJ1-5|TRBV28
CASSSYPRTGGRRPQHF
TGTGCCAGCAGTTCCTATCCCCGCACGGGGGGACGGAGGCCCCAGCATTTT
>TRBD1|NA|TRBJ2-7|TRBV18
CASSPAGGRGYEQYF
TGTGCCAGCTCACCGGCAGGGGGCCGAGGCTACGAGCAGTACTTC
>NA|NA|TRBJ2-7|TRBV27
CASSLGLGSLGRGSYEQYF
TGTGCCAGCAGTTTAGGGTTGGGTTCGTTGGGCAGGGGAAGCTACGAGCAGTACTTC
>NA|NA|TRBJ1-5|TRBV15
CATSRYRENNQPQHF
TGTGCCACCAGCAGGTACAGGGAAAACAATCAGCCCCAGCATTTT
>TRBD1|NA|TRBJ1-4|TRBV18
CASSRTGGAEKLFF
TGTGCCAGCTCCCGAACAGGGGGCGCGGAAAAACTGTTTTTT
>NA|NA|TRBJ2-1|TRBV4-1
CASSQALWESIQFF
TGCGCCAGCAGCCAAGCTTTATGGGAGTCCATCCAGTTCTTC
>NA|NA|TRBJ2-3|TRBV5-1
CASSLDSRSDTQYF
TGCGCCAGCAGCTTGGACAGTCGCTCAGATACGCAGTATTTT
>TRBD1|NA|TRBJ1-2|TRBV6-1
CASKGDRGYYGYTF
TGTGCCAGCAAAGGAGACAGGGGGTACTATGGCTACACCTTC
>NA|NA|TRBJ2-3|TRBV5-1
CASSFFGGYTDTQYF
TGCGCCAGCAGCTTTTTTGGGGGGTACACAGATACGCAGTATTTT
>NA|NA|TRBJ2-2|TRBV7-3
CASSLYGNTGELFF
TGTGCCAGCAGCTTATACGGGAACACCGGGGAGCTGTTTTTT
>NA|NA|TRBJ2-5|TRBV28
CASSLSQETQYF
TGTGCCAGCAGTTTGTCCCAAGAGACCCAGTACTTC